A selection of T cell receptor beta chains follows, all from one sample in a study of control samples from healthy donors and cancer patients. Libraries were prepared by immunoSEQ multiplex PCR; TCRdb keeps only in-frame clonotypes and omits some of them. In the table there are about 70,000 clones, nearly 85% of which are singletons. Sequenced sample: blood. Source of these receptors: a man aged 45-65 years in good health. Both conserved end residues are part of each CDR3. The D gene is left open where the match is weak. Clone size is given for some rows only: seen once, a few or many times, or a class if the clone is expanded.

>.|TRBV12-5|TRBD2|12|TRBJ2-7
TGTGCTAGTGGAGCGGGGGCCTACGAGCAGTACTTC
CASGAGAYEQYF
>.|TRBV6-4|.|11|TRBJ2-5
TGTGCCAGCAGTGGCGAGAAGACCCAGTACTTC
CASSGEKTQYF
>.|TRBV25-1|.|11|TRBJ1-5
TGTGCCAGCAGTGAAGGCCTTCTCACCCATTTT
CASSEGLLTHF
>.|TRBV11-3|.|12|TRBJ2-1
TGTGCCAGCAGTTATGTTGGAACAGGGTGCTTCTTC
CASSYVGTGCFF
>.|TRBV9|.|16|TRBJ1-6
TGTGCCAGCAGCGTAGCTCCCGTGGGGGATAATTCACCCCTCCACTTT
CASSVAPVGDNSPLHF
>once|TRBV6-2/TRBV6-3|.|14|TRBJ1-1
TGTGCCAGCAGTTCCCCCGGACCAGGCACTGAAGCTTTCTTT
CASSSPGPGTEAFF
>.|TRBV19|TRBD2|13|TRBJ2-3
TGTGCCAGTATGTTCCGGGAGGGCCTTCCGCAGTATTTT
CASMFREGLPQYF
>.|TRBV27|.|12|TRBJ1-2
TGTGCCAGCACCGGAGACGGCTGGGGCTACACCTTC
CASTGDGWGYTF
>.|TRBV25-1|.|12|TRBJ1-2
TGTGCCAGCAGTGAAAACCCCCCGGGACTCACCTTC
CASSENPPGLTF
>.|TRBV5-4|.|12|TRBJ2-7
TGTGCCAGCAGCTACCCAGGGAACGAGCAGTACTTC
CASSYPGNEQYF
>.|TRBV4-3|TRBD1|15|TRBJ2-7
TGCGCCAGCAGCCTCACGCCGACAGGGGGCCACGAGCAGTACTTC
CASSLTPTGGHEQYF
>.|TRBV2|.|15|TRBJ2-6
TGTGCCAGCAGTCCTGGGATCTCTGGGGCCAACGTCCTGACTTTC
CASSPGISGANVLTF
>.|TRBV16|TRBD1|13|TRBJ1-2
TGTGCCAGCAGTGACAGGGGACTCAATGGCTACACCTTC
CASSDRGLNGYTF
>.|TRBV6-1|.|15|TRBJ1-3
TGTGCCAGCAGTTTAAGTCCGGGTTCTGGAAACACCATATATTTT
CASSLSPGSGNTIYF
>once|TRBV6-5|TRBD2|13|TRBJ2-1
TGTGCCACAAAGCGGGGGGTAATGTATGAGCAGTTCTTC
CATKRGVMYEQFF
>few|TRBV5-1|.|13|TRBJ1-3
TGCGCCAGCAGCTTGGTACTCGGAAACACCATATATTTT
CASSLVLGNTIYF
>.|TRBV6-5|TRBD1|15|TRBJ1-2
TGTGCCAGCAGCCCGGGACAGGCTACGAACTATGGCTACACCTTC
CASSPGQATNYGYTF
>.|TRBV2|.|15|TRBJ2-5
TGTGCCAGCAGTGAAGCAGGAATAGCGAAGGAGACCCAGTACTTC
CASSEAGIAKETQYF
>.|TRBV15|.|14|TRBJ1-3
TGTGCCACCAGCACAGGGAGCTCTGGAAACACCATATATTTT
CATSTGSSGNTIYF
>.|TRBV6-5|.|13|TRBJ1-2
TGTGCCAGCTCGAGGGCAGCTAACTATGGCTACACCTTC
CASSRAANYGYTF
>.|TRBV27|.|15|TRBJ2-1
TGTGCCAGCGCGAGAGACCGGGACGCAAACAATGAGCAGTTCTTC
CASARDRDANNEQFF
>.|TRBV2|.|13|TRBJ1-4
TGTGCCAGCAGGTTCGGAATTAATGAAAAACTGTTTTTT
CASRFGINEKLFF
>.|TRBV7-2|TRBD2|16|TRBJ2-1
TGTGCCAGCAGCTTAGCTAGCGGGGGTCCCTACAATGAGCAGTTCTTC
CASSLASGGPYNEQFF
>.|TRBV20-1|.|11|TRBJ1-1
TGCAGTGCTCCAGGGAACACTGAAGCTTTCTTT
CSAPGNTEAFF
>.|TRBV29-1|TRBD2|13|TRBJ2-1
TGCAGCGTCTTACTAGCGGGGTACAATGAGCAGTTCTTC
CSVLLAGYNEQFF
>.|TRBV19|.|11|TRBJ2-7
TGTGCCGGGGGATTTAACTACGAGCAGTACTTC
CAGGFNYEQYF
>few|TRBV19|TRBD2|15|TRBJ2-1
TGTGCCACCCTAGCACTAGCGGAGGGGTACAATGAGCAGTTCTTC
CATLALAEGYNEQFF
>.|TRBV7-2|.|15|TRBJ2-1
TGTGCCAGCACCGCTACGGCGGGGACTTACAATGAGCAGTTCTTC
CASTATAGTYNEQFF
>few|TRBV5-6|TRBD1|12|TRBJ1-1
TGTGCCAGCAGTAGACAGGGACTCATGGCTTTCTTT
CASSRQGLMAFF
>.|TRBV6-2/TRBV6-3|.|13|TRBJ1-2
TGTGCCAGCAGTCAGGACACGCTTGGCCGCTACACCTTC
CASSQDTLGRYTF
>.|TRBV27|TRBD1|19|TRBJ2-2
TGTGCCAGCAGTTCCCGGGGACAGGGGCTTTGGGGGAACACCGGGGAGCTGTTTTTT
CASSSRGQGLWGNTGELFF
>.|TRBV6-5|.|12|TRBJ2-2
TGTGCCAGCACCCAGCGTACTGGGGAGCTGTTTTTT
CASTQRTGELFF
>.|TRBV4-3|TRBD2|16|TRBJ2-1
TGCGCCAGCAGCCAAGAGCCAGCGGGACTATACAATGAGCAGTTCTTC
CASSQEPAGLYNEQFF
>few|TRBV6-6|.|15|TRBJ2-3
TGTGCCAGCAGTCCGGTCGGGGGGCCAGGAGATACGCAGTATTTT
CASSPVGGPGDTQYF
>.|TRBV6-5|.|16|TRBJ2-3
TGTGCCAGCAGTTACTTACCGGTCCTAATAGCAGATACGCAGTATTTT
CASSYLPVLIADTQYF
>few|TRBV5-4|TRBD1|18|TRBJ2-6
TGTGCCAGCAGCGCCTCCGGGACAGAGAGCTCTGGGGCCAACGTCCTGACTTTC
CASSASGTESSGANVLTF
>.|TRBV6-5|TRBD2|15|TRBJ2-7
TGTGCCAGCAGGCCACTAGCGGTTGCCGCCGGCGAGCAGTACTTC
CASRPLAVAAGEQYF
>few|TRBV5-6|TRBD1|15|TRBJ1-1
TGTGCCAGCAGCTTGGTCGACAGGGGCTACACTGAAGCTTTCTTT
CASSLVDRGYTEAFF
>.|TRBV11-2|.|11|TRBJ2-1
TGTGCCAGCAGCTTAGGCCCCGAGCAGTTCTTC
CASSLGPEQFF
>few|TRBV20-1|.|14|TRBJ2-1
TGCAGTGCTAGTCCCGGACCTTACAGGAATGAGCAGTTCTTC
CSASPGPYRNEQFF
>.|TRBV7-9|.|15|TRBJ1-3
TGTGCCAGCAGCTTAAAAGATGGAGTAAGGAACACCATATATTTT
CASSLKDGVRNTIYF
>.|TRBV4-1|TRBD2|17|TRBJ2-1
TGCGCCAGCAGCCAAGTCCGACTAGCGGGAGCTCGGGATGAGCAGTTCTTC
CASSQVRLAGARDEQFF
>.|TRBV24-1|.|15|TRBJ2-7
TGTGCCACCAGTGATTCCAGGACTTCCACCTACGAGCAGTACTTC
CATSDSRTSTYEQYF
>.|TRBV7-3|TRBD2|17|TRBJ2-1
TGTGCCAGCAGCTTAGCCGGAACTAGCGGGGGCTACAATGAGCAGTTCTTC
CASSLAGTSGGYNEQFF
>.|TRBV5-4|.|13|TRBJ1-1
TGTGCCAGCAGCTTTGGACGAGGGACTGAAGCTTTCTTT
CASSFGRGTEAFF
>once|TRBV5-1|.|15|TRBJ2-3
TGCGCCAGCAGCTTAGAACCATTGCCGCCAGATACGCAGTATTTT
CASSLEPLPPDTQYF
>.|TRBV7-2|TRBD1|15|TRBJ1-6
TGTGCCAGCAGCACTTGGGACAGGCAAGATTCACCCCTCCACTTT
CASSTWDRQDSPLHF